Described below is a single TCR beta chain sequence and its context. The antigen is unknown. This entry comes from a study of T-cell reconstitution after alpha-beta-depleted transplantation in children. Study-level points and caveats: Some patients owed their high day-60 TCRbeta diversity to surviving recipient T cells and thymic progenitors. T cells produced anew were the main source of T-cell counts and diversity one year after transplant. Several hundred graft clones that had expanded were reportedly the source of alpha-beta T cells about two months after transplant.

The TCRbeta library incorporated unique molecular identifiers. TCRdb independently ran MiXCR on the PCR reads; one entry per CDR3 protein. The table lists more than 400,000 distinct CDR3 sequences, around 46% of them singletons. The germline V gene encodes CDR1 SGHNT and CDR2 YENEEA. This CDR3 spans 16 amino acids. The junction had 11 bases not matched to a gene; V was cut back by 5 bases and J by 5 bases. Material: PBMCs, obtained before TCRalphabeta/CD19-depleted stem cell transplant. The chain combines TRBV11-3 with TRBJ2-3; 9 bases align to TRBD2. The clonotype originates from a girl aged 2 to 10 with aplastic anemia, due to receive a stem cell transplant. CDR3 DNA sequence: TGTGCCAGCAGCCCCTCCCGCGGGGGGGCCAGAGATACGCAGTATTTT. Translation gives CASSPSRGGARDTQYF.